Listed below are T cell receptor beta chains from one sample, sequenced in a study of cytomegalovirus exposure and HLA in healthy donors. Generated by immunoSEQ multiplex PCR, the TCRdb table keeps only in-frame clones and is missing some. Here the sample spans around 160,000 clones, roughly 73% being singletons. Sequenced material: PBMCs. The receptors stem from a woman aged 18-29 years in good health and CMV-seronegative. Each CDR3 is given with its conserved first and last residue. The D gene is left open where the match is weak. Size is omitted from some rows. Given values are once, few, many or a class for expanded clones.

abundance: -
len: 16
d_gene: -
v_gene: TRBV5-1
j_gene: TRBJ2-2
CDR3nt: TGCGCCAGCACGGACAGTCAAGGGTTGAACACCGGGGAGCTGTTTTTT
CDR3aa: CASTDSQGLNTGELFF

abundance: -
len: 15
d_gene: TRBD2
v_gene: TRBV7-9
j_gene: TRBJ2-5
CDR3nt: TGTGCCAGCAGCTTTCCGATTAGCGGGAGAGAGACCCAGTACTTC
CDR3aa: CASSFPISGRETQYF

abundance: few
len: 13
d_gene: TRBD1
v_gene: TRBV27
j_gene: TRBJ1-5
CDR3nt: TGTGCCAGCAGCGGGACAGGGGGTCAGCCCCAGCATTTT
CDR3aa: CASSGTGGQPQHF

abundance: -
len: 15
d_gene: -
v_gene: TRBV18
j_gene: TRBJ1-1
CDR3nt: TGTGCCAGCTCATTTATCGCAGGGGCTAACACTGAAGCTTTCTTT
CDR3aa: CASSFIAGANTEAFF

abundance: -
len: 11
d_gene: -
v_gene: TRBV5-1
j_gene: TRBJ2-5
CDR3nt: TGCGCCAGCATTAACCAAGAGACCCAGTACTTC
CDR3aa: CASINQETQYF

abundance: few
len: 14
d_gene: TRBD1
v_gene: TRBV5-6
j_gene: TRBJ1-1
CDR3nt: TGTGCCAGCACCAAGTTAACAGGGGTCACTGAAGCTTTCTTT
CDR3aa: CASTKLTGVTEAFF

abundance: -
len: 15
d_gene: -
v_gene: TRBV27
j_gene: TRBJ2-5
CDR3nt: TGTGCCAGCAGTCCATCGACAGATTTCAGGGAGACCCAGTACTTC
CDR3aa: CASSPSTDFRETQYF

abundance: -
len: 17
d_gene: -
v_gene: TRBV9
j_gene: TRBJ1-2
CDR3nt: TGTGCCAGCAGCCCCGGTTCGACAGGATACCATAACTATGGCTACACCTTC
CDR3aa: CASSPGSTGYHNYGYTF

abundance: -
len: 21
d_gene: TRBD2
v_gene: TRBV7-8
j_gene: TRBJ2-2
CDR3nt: TGTGCCAGCAGCTTAGCGCGGGTAGGGCTAGCGGGGGGGCCTTCCACCGGGGAGCTGTTTTTT
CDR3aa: CASSLARVGLAGGPSTGELFF

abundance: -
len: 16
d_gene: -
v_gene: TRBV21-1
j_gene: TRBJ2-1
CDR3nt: TGTGCCAGCAGAATTACCGGGACTAGCGGGTACAATGAGCAGTTCTTC
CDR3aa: CASRITGTSGYNEQFF

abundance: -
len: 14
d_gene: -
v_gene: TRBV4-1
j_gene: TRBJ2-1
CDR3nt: TGCGCCAGCAGCCGCTTTGCAGTCTACAATGAGCAGTTCTTC
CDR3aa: CASSRFAVYNEQFF

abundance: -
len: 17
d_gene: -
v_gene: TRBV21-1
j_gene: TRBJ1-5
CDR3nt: TGTGCCAGCAGCAGACCCATTTTACAGGGGGCGCGTCAGCCCCAGCATTTT
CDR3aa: CASSRPILQGARQPQHF

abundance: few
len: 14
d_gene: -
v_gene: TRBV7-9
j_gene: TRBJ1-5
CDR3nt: TGTGCCAGCAGCCGACAGAATAGCAATCAGCCCCAGCATTTT
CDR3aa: CASSRQNSNQPQHF

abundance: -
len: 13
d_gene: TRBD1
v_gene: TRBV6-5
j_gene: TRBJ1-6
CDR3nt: TGTGCCAGCAGTTTCGACAGGGGCTCACCCCTCCACTTT
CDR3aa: CASSFDRGSPLHF

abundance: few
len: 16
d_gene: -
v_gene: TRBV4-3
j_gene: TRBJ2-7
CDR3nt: TGCGCCAGCAGCCGATCCCTGGACTCGAGCTCCTACGAGCAGTACTTC
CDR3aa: CASSRSLDSSSYEQYF

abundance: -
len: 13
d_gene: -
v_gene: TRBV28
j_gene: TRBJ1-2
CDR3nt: TGTGCCAGCAGTTTGGGGGGGGGTAATGGCTACACCTTC
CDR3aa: CASSLGGGNGYTF

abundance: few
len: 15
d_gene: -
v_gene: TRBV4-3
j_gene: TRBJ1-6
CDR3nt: TGCGCCAGCAGCCATACAGGAGACTATAATTCACCCCTCCACTTT
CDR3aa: CASSHTGDYNSPLHF

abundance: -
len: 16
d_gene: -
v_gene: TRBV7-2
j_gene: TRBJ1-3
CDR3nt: TGTGCCAGCAGCTTCGGACAGATCTCCTCTGGAAACACCATATATTTT
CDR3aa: CASSFGQISSGNTIYF

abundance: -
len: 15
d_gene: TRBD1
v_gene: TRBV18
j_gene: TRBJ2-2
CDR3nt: TGTGCCAGCTCTTCGGAGGCAGGGGGCACCGGGGAGCTGTTTTTT
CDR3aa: CASSSEAGGTGELFF

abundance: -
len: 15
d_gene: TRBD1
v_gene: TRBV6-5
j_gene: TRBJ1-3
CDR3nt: TGTGCCAGCAGTTTGGACAGGGATAGTGGAAACACCATATATTTT
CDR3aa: CASSLDRDSGNTIYF

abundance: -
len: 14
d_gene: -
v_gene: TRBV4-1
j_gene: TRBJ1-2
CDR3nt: TGCGCCAGCAGCCAAGTGTACAGTAGCTATGGCTACACCTTC
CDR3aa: CASSQVYSSYGYTF

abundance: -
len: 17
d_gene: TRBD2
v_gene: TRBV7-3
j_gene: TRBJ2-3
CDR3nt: TGTGCCAGCAGCGACTCGGGGCCTGGGGGGGGCACAGATACGCAGTATTTT
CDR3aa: CASSDSGPGGGTDTQYF

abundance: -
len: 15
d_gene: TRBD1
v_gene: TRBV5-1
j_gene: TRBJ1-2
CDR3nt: TGCGCCAGCAGCTTATCATGGGACAGCTCCTATGGCTACACCTTC
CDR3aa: CASSLSWDSSYGYTF

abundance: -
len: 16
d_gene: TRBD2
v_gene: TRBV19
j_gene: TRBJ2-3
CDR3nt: TGTGCCAGTAGTATGTTGGGAAGCGGGGGAACAGATACGCAGTATTTT
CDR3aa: CASSMLGSGGTDTQYF

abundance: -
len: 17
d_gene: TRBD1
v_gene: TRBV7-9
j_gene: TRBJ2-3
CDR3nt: TGTGCCAGCAGCCAGGGACAGTTGCGGTCAAGTTGGGATACGCAGTATTTT
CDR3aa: CASSQGQLRSSWDTQYF

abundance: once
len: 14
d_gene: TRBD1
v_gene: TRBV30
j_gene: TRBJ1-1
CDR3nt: TGTGCCTGGAGTGCCGGGACAGAGAACACTGAAGCTTTCTTT
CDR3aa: CAWSAGTENTEAFF

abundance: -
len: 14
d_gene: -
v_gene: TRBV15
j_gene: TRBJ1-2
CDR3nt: TGTGCCACCAGCAGGGGTGGGAGCTTCTATGGCTACACCTTC
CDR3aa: CATSRGGSFYGYTF

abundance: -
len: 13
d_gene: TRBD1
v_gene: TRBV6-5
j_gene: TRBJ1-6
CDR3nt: TGTGCCAGCAACAGGGGGGTGGGTTCACCCCTCCACTTT
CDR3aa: CASNRGVGSPLHF

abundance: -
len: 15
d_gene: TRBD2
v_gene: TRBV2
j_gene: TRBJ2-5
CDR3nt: TGTGCCAGCAAAATGCTAGCGGGGGGGCAAGAGACCCAGTACTTC
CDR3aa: CASKMLAGGQETQYF

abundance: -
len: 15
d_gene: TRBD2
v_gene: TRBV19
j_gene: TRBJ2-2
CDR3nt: TGTGCCAGTAGTGTACGGACTAGCGTCACCGGGGAGCTGTTTTTT
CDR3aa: CASSVRTSVTGELFF

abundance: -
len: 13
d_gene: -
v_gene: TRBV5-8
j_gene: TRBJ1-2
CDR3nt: TGTGCCAGCAGCTTGGTTCAGGGTAGCGGCTACACCTTC
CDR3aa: CASSLVQGSGYTF

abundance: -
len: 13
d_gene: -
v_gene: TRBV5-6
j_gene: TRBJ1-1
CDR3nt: TGTGCCAGCCGGGGGTATCCGAACACTGAAGCTTTCTTT
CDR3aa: CASRGYPNTEAFF

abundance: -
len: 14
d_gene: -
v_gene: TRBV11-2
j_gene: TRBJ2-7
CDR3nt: TGTGCCAGCAGCGCCGCACAGGCCTCCTACGAGCAGTACTTC
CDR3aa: CASSAAQASYEQYF

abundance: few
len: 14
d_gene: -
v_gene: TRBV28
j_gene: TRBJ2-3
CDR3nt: TGTGCCAGCAGACAGGGATTAGGCACAGATACGCAGTATTTT
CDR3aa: CASRQGLGTDTQYF

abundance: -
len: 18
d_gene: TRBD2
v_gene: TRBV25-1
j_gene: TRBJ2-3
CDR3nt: TGTGCCAGCAGTGAATATATGGCGAGCGGGGCGGACACAGATACGCAGTATTTT
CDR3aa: CASSEYMASGADTDTQYF

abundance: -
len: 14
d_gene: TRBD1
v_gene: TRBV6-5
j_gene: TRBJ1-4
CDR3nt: TGTGCCAGCAGACCCCCGGACAGGAATGAAAAACTGTTTTTT
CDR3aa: CASRPPDRNEKLFF

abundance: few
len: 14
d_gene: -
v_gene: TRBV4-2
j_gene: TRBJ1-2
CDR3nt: TGTGCCAGCAGCCAAGGAAGTCAGGGGTATGGCTACACCTTC
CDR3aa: CASSQGSQGYGYTF

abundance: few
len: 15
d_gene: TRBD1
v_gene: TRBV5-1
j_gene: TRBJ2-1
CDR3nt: TGCGCCAGCAGCTTGGGGCAGGGGGACTACAATGAGCAGTTCTTC
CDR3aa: CASSLGQGDYNEQFF

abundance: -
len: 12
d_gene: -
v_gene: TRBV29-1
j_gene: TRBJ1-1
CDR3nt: TGCAGCGTGGCCGGGAGAAACACTGAAGCTTTCTTT
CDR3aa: CSVAGRNTEAFF

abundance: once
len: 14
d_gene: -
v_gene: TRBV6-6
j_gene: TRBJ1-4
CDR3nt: TGTGCCAGCAGGCTACTACCGGATAATGAAAAACTGTTTTTT
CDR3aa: CASRLLPDNEKLFF

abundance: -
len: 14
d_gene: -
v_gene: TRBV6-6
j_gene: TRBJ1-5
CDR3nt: TGTGCCAGCAGTTATCCAGGGGAAAATCAGCCCCAGCATTTT
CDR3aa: CASSYPGENQPQHF

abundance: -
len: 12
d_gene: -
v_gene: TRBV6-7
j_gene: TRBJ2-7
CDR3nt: TGTGCCAGCAGTTATCTAGCCGGGACAAGGTACTTC
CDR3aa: CASSYLAGTRYF

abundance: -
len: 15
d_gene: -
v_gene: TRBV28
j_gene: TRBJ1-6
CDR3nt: TGTGCCAGCAGGCCGGGGGGATTGTGGAATTCACCCCTCCACTTT
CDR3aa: CASRPGGLWNSPLHF

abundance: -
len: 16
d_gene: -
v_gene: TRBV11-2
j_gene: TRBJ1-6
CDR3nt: TGTGCCAGCAGCCGGGTGATGGGGCAGTATAATTCACCCCTCCACTTT
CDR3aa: CASSRVMGQYNSPLHF

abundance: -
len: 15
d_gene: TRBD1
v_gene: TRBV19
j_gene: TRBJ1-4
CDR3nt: TGTGCCAGTAGTACCCAGGGGGCGGCTAATGAAAAACTGTTTTTT
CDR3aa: CASSTQGAANEKLFF

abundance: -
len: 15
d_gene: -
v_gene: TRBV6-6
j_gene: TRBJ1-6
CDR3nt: TGTGCCAGCAGTTACTCGCCGGGACTCAATTCACCCCTCCACTTT
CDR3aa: CASSYSPGLNSPLHF

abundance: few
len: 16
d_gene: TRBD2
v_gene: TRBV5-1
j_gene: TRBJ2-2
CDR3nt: TGCGCCAGCAGCAGTACTAGCGGGAGGGCCCCCGGGGAGCTGTTTTTT
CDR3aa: CASSSTSGRAPGELFF

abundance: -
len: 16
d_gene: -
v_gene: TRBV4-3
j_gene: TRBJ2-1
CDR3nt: TGCGCCAGCGTCCTAAAAAACCGGGACACCTACAATGAGCAGTTCTTC
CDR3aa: CASVLKNRDTYNEQFF

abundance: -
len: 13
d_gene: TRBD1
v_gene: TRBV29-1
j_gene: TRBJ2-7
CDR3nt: TGCAGCGTGCAGGGGGCCCTTTCCTACGAGCAGTACTTC
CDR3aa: CSVQGALSYEQYF

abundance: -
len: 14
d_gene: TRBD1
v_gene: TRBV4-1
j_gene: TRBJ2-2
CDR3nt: TGCGCCAGCAGCCCTTGGACAGGGACCGGGGAGCTGTTTTTT
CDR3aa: CASSPWTGTGELFF